This T cell receptor (beta chain) came from a study of read filtering for tumor transcriptome and immune sequencing. By sample share, this clonotype is medium-sized. The library was built from 400 ng RNA with molecular barcoded adaptors for alpha/delta and beta/gamma chains. TCRdb passed the reads through MiXCR, listing each CDR3 protein once. Of tens of thousands of distinct CDR3 sequences in the sample, around a fifth were seen once. V shed 3 bases, J shed 3 bases, and the junction held 7 bases outside the gene matches. The CDR3 loop spans 16 amino acids. Input material: a population of CD138-negative cells sorted from bone marrow. The chain links TRBV12-3 or TRBV12-4 to TRBJ2-1; TRBD2 matches 8 bases. This receptor was obtained from a donor at least 40 years old with multiple myeloma. The CDR3 here is CASSFPGGRGYNEQFF. The CDR3 DNA reads TGTGCCAGCAGTTTCCCGGGAGGGCGGGGCTACAATGAGCAGTTCTTC.